This T cell receptor beta chain stems from a study of regulatory T cells in long-lasting Graves disease. The trim removed 6 bases at V and 9 bases at J, leaving 17 bases unmatched. This CDR3 has 18 residues. Per germline, CDR1 SNHLY and CDR2 FYNNEI. Points from the study as a whole: There was favoring of TRBV28, TRBJ1-2 and TRBJ2-5 in persistent disease.

Researchers made TCR beta libraries by using iRepertoire HTBI primers and running Arm-PCR on CDR3 regions. One entry per CDR3 protein, called by TCRdb with MiXCR from the multiplex PCR reads. Here the sample spans 650,000 to 850,000 distinct CDR3 sequences, 30% being singletons. Regarding time point: persistent/refractory GD, antithyroid drugs over 5 years with positive TRAb. After RNA was extracted from PBMCs, the TCR library was made from it. Many counts were recorded for this clonotype. Its target is not known. Source: peripheral blood mononuclear cells (PBMCs), taken when the disease was refractory, from a patient treated with antithyroid drugs. The rearrangement links TRBV2 to TRBJ1-6, with 10 nucleotides matching TRBD1. The receptor comes from a female donor with Graves disease. The CDR3 loop reads CASRGTGDTPTNSSPLHF. The CDR3 DNA is TGTGCCAGCAGAGGGACAGGGGACACCCCAACTAATAGTTCACCCCTCCACTTT.